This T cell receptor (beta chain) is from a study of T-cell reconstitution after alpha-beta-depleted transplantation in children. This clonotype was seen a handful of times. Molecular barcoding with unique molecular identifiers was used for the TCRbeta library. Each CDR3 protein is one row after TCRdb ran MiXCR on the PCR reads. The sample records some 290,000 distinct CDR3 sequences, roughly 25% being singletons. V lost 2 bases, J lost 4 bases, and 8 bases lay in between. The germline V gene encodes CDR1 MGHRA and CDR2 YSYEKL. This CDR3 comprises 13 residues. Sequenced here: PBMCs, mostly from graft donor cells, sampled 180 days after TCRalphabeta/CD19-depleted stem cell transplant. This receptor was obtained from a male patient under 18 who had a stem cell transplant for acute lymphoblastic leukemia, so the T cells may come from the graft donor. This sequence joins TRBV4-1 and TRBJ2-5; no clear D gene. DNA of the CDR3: TGCGCCAGCAGCCAATTCCGGGCAGAGACCCAGTACTTC. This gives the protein CASSQFRAETQYF.